This T cell receptor beta chain originates from a study of Graves' ophthalmopathy and Graves' hyperthyroidism. Turning to the study itself: Being free of ophthalmopathy for 18 months of follow-up defined stable hyperthyroidism.

This clonotype was seen just once. Amplification of TCR beta CDR3 regions used RNA transcripts. First-round RT-PCR with HTBI primers preceded a second-round multiplex PCR. TCRdb re-derived calls from the multiplex PCR reads in MiXCR, one entry per CDR3 protein. Of a few hundred thousand distinct CDR3 sequences in the sample, under 45% were seen once. The sequencing input was peripheral blood or thyroid tissue (not recorded which). The sequence came from an adult man with Graves' hyperthyroidism.

CDR3 amino acids: CSVMDRAAGANVLTF. Written as DNA, the CDR3 is TGCAGCGTCATGGACAGGGCGGCTGGGGCCAACGTCCTGACTTTC. The chain carries TRBV29-1 and TRBJ2-6; 8 bases align to TRBD1. From germline, CDR1 is SQVTM and CDR2 ANQGSEA. V lost 6 bases, J lost 2 bases, and 6 bases stayed unmatched. The length of the CDR3 is 15 residues. Full variable domain (outside the CDR3, taken from reference TRBV29-1 and TRBJ2-6): SAVISQKPSRDICQRGTSLTIQCQVDSQVTMMFWYRQQPGQSLTLIATANQGSEATYESGFVIDKFPISRPNLTFSTLTVSNMSPEDSSIYLCSVMDRAAGANVLTFGAGSRLTVL.